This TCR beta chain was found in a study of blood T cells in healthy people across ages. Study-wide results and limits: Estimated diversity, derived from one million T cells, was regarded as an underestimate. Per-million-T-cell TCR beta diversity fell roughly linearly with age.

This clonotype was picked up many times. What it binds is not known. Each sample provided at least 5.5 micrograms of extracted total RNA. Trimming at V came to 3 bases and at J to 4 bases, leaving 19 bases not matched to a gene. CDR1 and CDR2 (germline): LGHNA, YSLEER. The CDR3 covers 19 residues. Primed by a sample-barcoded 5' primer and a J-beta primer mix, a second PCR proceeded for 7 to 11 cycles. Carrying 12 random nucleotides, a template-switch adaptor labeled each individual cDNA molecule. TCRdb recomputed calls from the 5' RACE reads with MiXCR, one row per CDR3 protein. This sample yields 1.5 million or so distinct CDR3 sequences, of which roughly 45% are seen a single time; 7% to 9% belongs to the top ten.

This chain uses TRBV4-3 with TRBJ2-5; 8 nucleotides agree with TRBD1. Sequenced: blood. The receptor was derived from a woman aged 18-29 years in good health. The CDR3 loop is CASSHSSSRQGAPSETQYF. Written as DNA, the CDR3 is TGCGCCAGCAGCCACTCCTCCTCTCGGCAGGGGGCACCGTCAGAGACCCAGTACTTC.